This entry features one T cell receptor beta chain sequence. In its sample, this clonotype was seen many times. Its cognate antigen has yet to be identified. The record has no base qualities; no much larger clone is one base away. The data derive from a study of response to subunit inactivated influenza vaccine (dated 2018 in TCRdb). With regard to the full study: Deep quantitative profiling of the T cell receptor repertoire was used in the study to follow responses to a trivalent subunit inactivated influenza vaccine.

The time point tag for this specimen amounts to: 45 to 55 days after influenza vaccine administration. The research as a whole found: According to the authors, only a limited number of new T cells may be recruited by each seasonal influenza vaccination.

The library was generated by RT-PCR. Sequenced on an Illumina HiSeq 2500. The raw public reads went through TCRdb reprocessing: fastp at Q25, MiXCR clone calling, in-frame beta chains kept. Each record represents a unique CDR3 protein, reported with the most common genes and DNA among its rows. The sample profile shows 500,000 or so distinct CDR3 sequences; over 9.5% of them were found once. Around 12% of the sample rests with the top ten. The sequence was collected from a man aged 50-59 years who received an inactivated influenza vaccine. Donor details come from another sample of the same person, matched by shared clones. The sample consisted of PBMCs from blood, taken more than 35 days after vaccination.

The nucleotides are TGTGCCAGCAGCTTGGTTGTGACAACTAATGAAAAACTGTTTTTT. Translation gives CASSLVVTTNEKLFF. The receptor chain draws on TRBV5-5 and TRBJ1-4; the D segment cannot be called with confidence. V is cut by 0 bases and J by 0 bases, and the space between the germline ends is 6 bases. CDR1 and CDR2 are read off the germline V gene (reference sequence) as SGHKS and YYEKEE. The CDR3, cysteine through phenylalanine, is 15 amino acids long. Only the CDR3 portion is preserved as DNA: 45 bases, with reading frame beginning at the first base.